This section outlines one TCR beta chain sequence together with its context. The antigen remains undetermined. This sample stems from a study of cytomegalovirus exposure and HLA in healthy donors. The study ran its PCR with 60 Vbeta and 13 Jbeta primers. TCRdb's copy holds only in-frame clones and misses some; the assay was immunoSEQ multiplex PCR. The repertoire holds some 76,000 clones, with approximately 84% as singletons. CDR3 size: 16 residues. CDR1 is SGHTA, CDR2 FQGNSA, per germline. J lost 1 base, V lost 6 bases, and 8 bases had no gene match. Whole-study results and caveats: Whilst most TCR sequences proved rare, a subset of public TCRs occurred across many donors. Association of a missense DCLRE1C variant with TCR beta V- and J-gene trimming was reported in a later analysis. Judged likely to be a sequencing artifact was a cluster of highly shared sequence variants. Immune exposure information available was restricted to CMV serostatus.

The receptor was derived from a woman aged 50 to 60 in good health and CMV-seronegative. The sample comprised PBMCs. The rearrangement links TRBV7-2 to TRBJ1-3; TRBD1 matches at 8 bases. The CDR3 region is CASSITGGVSGNTIYF. DNA of the CDR3: TGTGCCAGCAGTATAACAGGGGGGGTTTCTGGAAACACCATATATTTT.